Presented here are 14 T cell receptor beta chains from one specimen sequenced in a study of CD8 T cells in Susac syndrome. RNA, at roughly 0.45 to 1 ug, was reverse transcribed with random hexamers. In TCRdb, the immunoSEQ multiplex PCR reads were re-called with MiXCR into one record per CDR3 protein. This sample has tens of thousands of distinct CDR3 sequences, with over 90% found just once. The source material was CD8+ T cells from PBMCs. All receptors come from a human donor in good health.

This chain links TRBV4-3 with TRBJ1-5; 7 nucleotides match TRBD1. V gave up 1 base and J gave up 9 bases; unmatched junction bases: 6. CDR3 length: 14 residues. Germline-derived CDR1 and CDR2 are LGHNA and YSLEER. The CDR3 DNA reads as TGCGCCAGCAGCCAAGGGAGGGGGCAACGGCCCCAGCATTTT. Its protein is CASSQGRGQRPQHF.

CDR3: CASSWDRVNQPQHF. The CDR3 nucleotides are TGTGCCAGTTCTTGGGACAGGGTCAATCAGCCCCAGCATTTT. The chain has TRBV19 and TRBJ1-5; the match to TRBD1 covers 9 bases. The length of the CDR3 is 14 residues. Germline V gives CDR1 LNHDA, CDR2 SQIVND (reference sequence). With V trimmed by 8 bases and J by 3 bases, 5 bases remained unmatched.

The chain links TRBV19 to TRBJ2-1, with D tentatively TRBD1 (6 bases). Looked up from germline, CDR1 is LNHDA and CDR2 is SQIVND (reference sequence). Trimming took off 4 bases at V and 4 bases at J, with 8 bases between the two ends. The CDR3 loop spans 13 amino acids. CDR3 in DNA: TGTGCCAGTAGTACCGACAGGTACAATGAGCAGTTCTTC. It encodes CASSTDRYNEQFF.

V gene TRBV20-1 combines with J gene TRBJ2-5; D is unresolved. CDR1 is DFQATT and CDR2 is SNEGSKA in the germline V gene (reference sequence). The CDR3 sequence is 12 residues long. Between the trimmed V and J ends, which lost 3 bases and 3 bases, there was a span of 8 bases. CDR3 DNA: TGCAGTGCTAGGGCCAGCGAAGAGACCCAGTACTTC. It codes for CSARASEETQYF.

The rearrangement links TRBV20-1 to TRBJ2-1; D not certain. Germline loops: CDR1 DFQATT, CDR2 SNEGSKA (reference sequence). The CDR3 is made up of 13 amino acids. Trimming took 2 bases from V and 8 from J, leaving 13 bases between them. The CDR3 DNA reads as TGCAGTGCTAGACGGCTCACGGAGCATGAGCAGTTCTTC. It encodes CSARRLTEHEQFF.

The V and J genes are TRBV3-1 and TRBJ2-1; TRBD2 agrees at 8 bases. The V segment lost 1 base and the J segment 2 bases; nucleotides outside the gene matches: 10. This CDR3 comprises 18 residues. Germline V gene sequence: CDR1 LGHDT, CDR2 YNNKEL (reference sequence). The chain's CDR3 is CASSQGLSGTSTYNEQFF. For the CDR3, the DNA is TGTGCCAGCAGCCAAGGTCTTAGCGGGACAAGTACCTACAATGAGCAGTTCTTC.

The chain combines TRBV20-1 with TRBJ2-5; D possibly corresponds to TRBD1 (5 bases). Germline values: CDR1 DFQATT, CDR2 SNEGSKA (reference sequence). This CDR3 contains 16 residues. The V gene lost 0 bases and the J gene lost 5 bases, with 19 bases spanning the gap. The CDR3 reads CSARDQGLASLETQYF. The DNA for the CDR3 is TGCAGTGCTAGAGATCAGGGATTAGCCTCCCTGGAGACCCAGTACTTC.

This clonotype is a singleton in its sample. The chain couples TRBV28 to TRBJ2-3, with 9 bases identical to TRBD1. V was clipped by 6 bases and J by 4 bases; unmatched bases: 11. The CDR3 loop spans 16 amino acids. Germline loops: CDR1 MDHEN, CDR2 SYDVKM. CDR3 residues: CASRAGTGRTSDTQYF. CDR3 in DNA: TGTGCCAGCAGGGCCGGGACAGGGCGTACTTCAGATACGCAGTATTTT.

This sequence joins TRBV23-1 and TRBJ1-6, with 8 bases identical to TRBD1. Being an ORF, TRBV23-1 has a function that is uncertain. V dropped 2 bases and J dropped 7; count of bases not matched to a gene: 1. CDR3 length: 14 residues. The CDR3 sequence is CASSQRTGNSPLHF. The CDR3 coding sequence is TGCGCCAGCAGTCAAAGGACAGGGAATTCACCCCTCCACTTT.

The gene calls are TRBV5-4 and TRBJ2-7; weak D call: TRBD1 (6 bases). V gave up 5 bases and J gave up 6 bases, with 18 bases separating them. CDR1 and CDR2 (germline): SGHNT, YYREEE (reference sequence). CDR3 length equals 14 residues. DNA for the CDR3: TGTGCCAGCAGTATCGGTGACTCAGGGGTCGAGCAGTACGTC. Translating it yields CASSIGDSGVEQYV.

The chain combines TRBV6-2 or TRBV6-3 with TRBJ2-1; the match to TRBD2 covers 10 bases. CDR3 length equals 14 residues. Germline CDR1 reads MNHEY; CDR2 reads SVGEGT. J gave up 9 bases and V 6 bases, and 8 bases lay outside the gene matches. The CDR3 DNA sequence: TGTGCCAGCAGCCTGAGCGGGGGGGCCGGTGAGCAGTTCTTC. The encoded protein is CASSLSGGAGEQFF.

CDR3 DNA sequence: TGCAGTGCTAACGGACTAGCGGGGTCAAGGTTGGCGCAGTATTTT. This sequence encodes CSANGLAGSRLAQYF. The chain combines TRBV20-1 with TRBJ2-3, with 12 nucleotides matching TRBD2. Trimming cost V 4 bases and J 10 bases; bases outside gene matches: 12. The CDR3 runs 15 residues. Germline assignment: CDR1 DFQATT and CDR2 SNEGSKA (reference sequence).

J is TRBJ1-1 and V is TRBV12-3 or TRBV12-4; D remains ambiguous. V lost 6 bases, J lost 4 bases, and 6 bases lay in between. The CDR3 is made up of 11 amino acids. CDR3 loop: CASSPLTEAFF. In nucleotides, the CDR3 is TGTGCCAGCAGCCCTCTCACTGAAGCTTTCTTT.

This chain uses TRBV5-6 with TRBJ2-3; D gene unclear. The CDR3 totals 12 residues. Trimming shortened V by 6 bases and J by 3 bases, and 8 bases separated the two germline ends. CDR1 is SGHDT and CDR2 is YYEEEE in the germline V gene. CDR3 in amino acids: CASTLRTDTQYF. Here the CDR3 DNA reads TGTGCCAGCACCCTTCGGACAGATACGCAGTATTTT.